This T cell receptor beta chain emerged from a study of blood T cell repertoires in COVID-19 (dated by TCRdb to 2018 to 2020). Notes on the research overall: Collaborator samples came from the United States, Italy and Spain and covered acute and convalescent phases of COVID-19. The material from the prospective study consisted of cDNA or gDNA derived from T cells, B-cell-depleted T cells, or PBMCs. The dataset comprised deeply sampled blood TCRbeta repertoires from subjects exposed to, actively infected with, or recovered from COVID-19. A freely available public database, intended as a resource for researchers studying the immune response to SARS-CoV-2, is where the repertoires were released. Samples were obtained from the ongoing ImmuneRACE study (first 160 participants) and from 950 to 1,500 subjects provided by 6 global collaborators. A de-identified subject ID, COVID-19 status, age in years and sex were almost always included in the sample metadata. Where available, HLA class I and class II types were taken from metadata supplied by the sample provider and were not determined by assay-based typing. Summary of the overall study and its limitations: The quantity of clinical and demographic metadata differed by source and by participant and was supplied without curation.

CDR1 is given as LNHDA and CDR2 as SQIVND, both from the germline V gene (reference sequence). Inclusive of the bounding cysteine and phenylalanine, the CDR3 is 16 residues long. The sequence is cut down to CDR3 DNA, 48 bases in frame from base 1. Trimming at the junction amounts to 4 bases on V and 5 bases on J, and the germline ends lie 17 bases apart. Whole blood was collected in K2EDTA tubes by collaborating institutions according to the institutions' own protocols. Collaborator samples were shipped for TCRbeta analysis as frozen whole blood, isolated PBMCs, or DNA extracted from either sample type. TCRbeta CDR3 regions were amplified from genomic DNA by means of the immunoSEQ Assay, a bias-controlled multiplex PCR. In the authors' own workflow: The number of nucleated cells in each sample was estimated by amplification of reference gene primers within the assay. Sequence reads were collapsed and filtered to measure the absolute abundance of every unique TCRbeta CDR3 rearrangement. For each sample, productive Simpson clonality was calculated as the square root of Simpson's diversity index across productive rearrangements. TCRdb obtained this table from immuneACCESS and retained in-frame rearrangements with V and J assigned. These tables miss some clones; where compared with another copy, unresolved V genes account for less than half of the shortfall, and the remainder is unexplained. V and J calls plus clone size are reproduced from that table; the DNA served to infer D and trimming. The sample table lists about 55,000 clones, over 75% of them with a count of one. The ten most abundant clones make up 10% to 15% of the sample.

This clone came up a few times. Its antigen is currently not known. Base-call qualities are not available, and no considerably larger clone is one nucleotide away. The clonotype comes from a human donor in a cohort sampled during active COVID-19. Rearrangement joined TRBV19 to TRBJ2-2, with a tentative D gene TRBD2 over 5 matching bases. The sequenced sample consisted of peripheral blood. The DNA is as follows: TGTGCCAGTAGTACCCCCGTCATCAGAGGGACCGGGGAGCTGTTTTTT. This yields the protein CASSTPVIRGTGELFF.